This TCR beta chain was recorded in a study of early T cells in non-severe SARS-CoV-2 infection. This clonotype was counted a few times. Trimming stripped 1 base from V and 4 bases from J, with 13 bases between. The CDR3 sequence is 16 residues long. Germline V gene lookup returns CDR1 SSHAT and CDR2 FNYEAQ (reference sequence). In the library, individual cDNA molecules carried attached unique molecular identifiers. TCRdb re-analysed the 5' RACE reads in MiXCR, keeping a single row per CDR3 protein. The sample lists tens of thousands of distinct CDR3 sequences; approximately 8.9% were seen once. Sequences were obtained from whole blood. V usage is TRBV7-7 and J usage is TRBJ2-2, with D perhaps matching TRBD1 (6 bases). The clonotype originates from an adult who was a healthcare worker with PCR-confirmed SARS-CoV-2 infection or an uninfected control (not recorded which). This CDR3 is CASSLVGGPSTGELFF. Here the CDR3 DNA reads TGTGCCAGCAGCTTAGTTGGGGGCCCGAGCACCGGGGAGCTGTTTTTT. Full variable domain (missing parts from reference TRBV7-7 and TRBJ2-2): GAGVSQSPRYKVTKRGQDVTLRCDPISSHATLYWYQQALGQGPEFLTYFNYEAQPDKSGLPSDRFSAERPEGSISTLTIQRTEQRDSAMYRCASSLVGGPSTGELFFGEGSRLTVL.